Listed below are T cell receptor beta chains from one sample, sequenced in a study of blood T cell repertoires in COVID-19. TCRdb keeps only in-frame clones here, not all; method: immunoSEQ multiplex PCR. The table lists under 300,000 clones, roughly four fifths of them singletons, with over 14% in the top ten. The sequenced material came from PBMCs or T cells enriched from blood (not recorded which). The receptor set was obtained from a man in his forties who had recovered from COVID-19. Each CDR3 is given with its conserved first and last residue. The D gene is left open where the match is weak. Clone size is stated in some rows and not others, as once, few, many or a class when expanded.

TRBJ2-1 - TRBV11-2 - TGTGCCAGCAGCTTTTCTAGAGTCCCTGAGCAGTTCTTC CASSFSRVPEQFF
TRBJ1-2 once TRBV5-4 - TGTGCCAGCAGCTCTACACGACAGAATAACTATGGCTACACCTTC CASSSTRQNNYGYTF
TRBJ2-1 - TRBV16 TRBD1 TGTGCCAGCAGCCAAAGGACAGGGGAGTGGAATGAGCAGTTCTTC CASSQRTGEWNEQFF
TRBJ1-1 few TRBV5-6 TRBD1 TGTGCCAGCAGGGATCACGGGACAGGGGAAATGCCTGAAGCTTTCTTT CASRDHGTGEMPEAFF
TRBJ2-4 - TRBV28 TRBD1 TGTGCCAGCACCCCCGGTCGGCAGGGGGCTTTTTCCTCCAAAAACATTCAGTACTTC CASTPGRQGAFSSKNIQYF
TRBJ2-6 - TRBV5-8 - TGTGCCAGCAGCTTTCTTTTCTCTGGGGCCAACGTCCTGACTTTC CASSFLFSGANVLTF
TRBJ1-1 - TRBV4-3 - TGCGCCAGCAGCCAAGTATCAGGGCAGAACACTGAAGCTTTCTTT CASSQVSGQNTEAFF
TRBJ1-2 once TRBV7-6 - TGTGCCAGCAGCCTCCTCGATGGCTACACCTTC CASSLLDGYTF
TRBJ2-3 - TRBV12-3/TRBV12-4 - TGTGCCAGCAGTGGAGTAACAGATACGCAGTATTTT CASSGVTDTQYF
TRBJ2-7 - TRBV25-1 - TGTGCCACAGACAAGGGGCACGAGCAGTACTTC CATDKGHEQYF
TRBJ1-1 once TRBV28 TRBD1 TGTGCCAGCAGTTTGAGACAGGGTAGGTCAGGGAACACTGAAGCTTTCTTT CASSLRQGRSGNTEAFF
TRBJ1-6 - TRBV28 - TGTGCCAGCAGTTTGAGCCCAGGGTTGGGCTCACCCCTCCACTTT CASSLSPGLGSPLHF
TRBJ2-2 few TRBV6-1 TRBD1 TGTGCCAGCAGTGAAGGTGGACAGGAGACCGGGGAGCTGTTTTTT CASSEGGQETGELFF
TRBJ2-3 once TRBV7-2 TRBD2 TGTGCCAGCAGTTACCGCCCGGGACTAGGGAAGCCAGATACGCAGTATTTT CASSYRPGLGKPDTQYF
TRBJ2-3 - TRBV9 TRBD2 TGTGCCAGCCAATCCGGGGGGGATACGCAGTATTTT CASQSGGDTQYF
TRBJ2-1 - TRBV7-2 - TGTGCCAGCAGCTTAGTTCGAGCGGCCAATGAGCAGTTCTTC CASSLVRAANEQFF
TRBJ1-1 - TRBV28 - TGTGCCAGCAGCTATATAACTGAAGCTTTCTTT CASSYITEAFF
TRBJ2-5 - TRBV7-2 TRBD1 TGTGCCAGCAGTTCCGGGACAGGGATTGGAGAGACCCAGTACTTC CASSSGTGIGETQYF
TRBJ2-1 - TRBV5-1 TRBD2 TGCGCCAGCACCCCCATAGCGGGAGCCCCCTACAATGAGCAGTTCTTC CASTPIAGAPYNEQFF